A single TCR beta chain is shown here with its context. Its antigen target is currently unknown. Per-nucleotide qualities are absent, and no much larger clonotype sits a single base away. This record belongs to a study of Ad26.COV2.S vaccination and SARS-CoV-2 variants (dated by TCRdb to about 2021). Regarding the complete study: Vaccine-arm donors came from COV1001, a multicentre, randomized, double-blind, placebo-controlled phase I-IIa trial of Ad26.COV2.S in healthy adults. The TCR-sequenced set comprised approximately 32 samples: some 19 Ad26.COV2.S vaccine recipients, 5 placebo recipients and 8 SARS-CoV-2 convalescent individuals. The specificity and breadth of SARS-CoV-2-reactive T cell receptors after Ad26.COV2.S vaccination were assessed by TCRbeta repertoire sequencing. Investigators remained blinded to trial group allocation during experiments and outcome assessment. Trial participants were randomized into five groups of five: low-dose or high-dose Ad26.COV2.S given once or twice, or placebo on both occasions. Ad26.COV2.S was administered intramuscularly at 5 x 10^10 or 1 x 10^11 viral particles, either as a single shot or as two shots given 56 days apart.

The immunoSEQ Assay was used to sequence TCRbeta CDR3 regions. After extraction, genomic DNA underwent amplification by bias-controlled multiplex PCR, followed by high-throughput sequencing. The authors processed their data as follows. To quantify the absolute abundance of every unique TCRbeta CDR3 region, sequences were collapsed and filtered. T cell fraction was estimated by normalizing TCRbeta template counts to usable DNA, with usable DNA measured through amplification of reference genes found in all nucleated cells. Repertoire TCRs were annotated as SARS-CoV-2-specific by exact matching of V gene, CDR3 amino acid sequence and J gene to a known reactive TCR set. The reference SARS-CoV-2 TCR set came from MIRA and was filtered for enrichment in COVID-19-positive ImmuneCODE repertoires, removing public or cross-reactive TCRs. Using the MIRA antigens, annotated TCRs were further analysed by specific ORF or by position within an ORF. Depth was the summed frequency of annotated unique rearrangements, while breadth was defined as annotated unique rearrangements over total unique productive rearrangements. Group comparisons of TCR breadth used two-sided Wilcoxon rank-sum tests. The table was pulled from immuneACCESS by TCRdb, which kept in-frame rearrangements only. Such tables lose some clones; where checked, under half of the loss comes from unresolved V genes, and the rest has no known cause. D and trimming come from the DNA, and the V and J calls and clone size come from that table. For this sample there are 200,000 to 250,000 clones; around nine tenths appear just once. Of the sample, around 11% falls within the top ten clones.

CDR1 MNHEY and CDR2 SVGAGI were looked up in the germline V gene. Relative to germline, V is missing 8 bases and J is missing 0 bases, with 5 bases of the junction outside any gene match. From the cysteine through the phenylalanine, the CDR3 covers 15 amino acids. This entry keeps only the CDR3 DNA: 45 bases, framed from base 1. The intended sense of this specimen's treatment or condition label: 15 to 20 received Ad26.COV2.S at low or high dose, single or two shots; roughly 5 received placebo; per-sample allocation not given. For vaccine and placebo recipients, the sequenced repertoires came from samples collected on day 63 after the first injection. Between 29 July and 7 August 2020, Cohort 1b enrolled 25 adults aged 18-55 years at one site in Boston, USA. As a vaccine, Ad26.COV2.S was a replication-incompetent adenovirus type 26 vector that expressed a prefusion-stabilized SARS-CoV-2 spike protein derived from the original Wuhan strain.

Findings and caveats that apply to the study as a whole: Non-spike TCR breadth was comparable between vaccine and placebo recipients, consistent with the vaccine containing only spike. Spike-specific TCR breadth was higher in Ad26.COV2.S recipients than in placebo recipients (P = 0.0014). Comparing responses between vaccine doses or regimens was not something the study was powered to do. The authors noted that the TCR breadth and depth analyses may have underestimated total T cell responses. After vaccination, substantial breadth of spike-specific CD8+ and CD4+ T cell responses was reported.

Sequenced here: peripheral blood, sampled in a trial of Ad26.COV2.S vaccine versus placebo. The chain is made from TRBV6-5 and TRBJ2-5, with 11 middle bases fitting TRBD2. The receptor's source is a person aged 18 to 65 who received the Ad26.COV2.S COVID-19 vaccine or a placebo. The bases are TGTGCCAGCTCCAGACTAGCGGGGAACCAAGAGACCCAGTACTTC. It translates as CASSRLAGNQETQYF.